These 6 T cell receptor beta chains originate from one sample sequenced in a study of regulatory T cells in long-lasting Graves disease. Arm-PCR of CDR3 regions with iRepertoire HTBI primers generated TCR beta libraries. TCRdb called the multiplex PCR reads again in MiXCR, with one record for every CDR3 protein. The sample includes fewer than 500,000 distinct CDR3 sequences, 15% to 20% of them seen just once. The sample's time point: newly diagnosed GD, antithyroid drugs for less than 3 months. The TCR library was made from RNA extracted from PBMCs. The same sample was also used in a study of T cells in Graves' hyperthyroidism and ophthalmopathy.

The sequencing here drew on peripheral blood mononuclear cells (PBMCs), taken at new diagnosis, from a patient treated with antithyroid drugs. Receptors were obtained from a man in his forties with Graves disease.

This chain links TRBV28 with TRBJ2-3; maybe TRBD1 (5 bases). V was pared by 5 bases and J by 3 bases, with 33 bases between. CDR1 is MDHEN, CDR2 SYDVKM, per germline. The CDR3 totals 21 residues. CDR3 in amino acids: CASSTHHPPDVKRGITDTQYF. In DNA, the CDR3 is TGTGCCAGCAGTACCCACCACCCCCCGGACGTCAAAAGGGGAATAACAGATACGCAGTATTTT.

This clonotype has at least ten counts. The chain employs TRBV3-1 and TRBJ1-1; 9 bases fit TRBD1. This CDR3 contains 16 residues. V lost 3 bases and J lost 3; bases outside the gene matches: 8. Per germline, CDR1 LGHDT and CDR2 YNNKEL (reference sequence). The CDR3 sequence is CASSHLGTGSDTEAFF. The CDR3 nucleotides are TGTGCCAGCAGCCATCTAGGGACAGGGTCGGACACTGAAGCTTTCTTT.

This clonotype has more than one count but fewer than ten. The V call is TRBV30, the J call TRBJ2-7; TRBD1 aligns across 7 bases. Germline lookup yields CDR1 GTSNPN and CDR2 SVGIG (reference sequence). This CDR3 has 11 amino acids. V shed 8 bases, J shed 2 bases, and the junction held 3 bases outside the gene matches. The CDR3 is CAGQDTYEQYF. The DNA for the CDR3 is TGTGCCGGACAGGATACCTACGAGCAGTACTTC.

This clonotype has at least ten counts. The chain recombines TRBV20-1 with TRBJ2-5; the match to TRBD1 covers 12 bases. CDR3 size: 14 residues. In germline, CDR1 is DFQATT, CDR2 SNEGSKA (reference sequence). Trimming took 5 bases from V and 4 from J; bases not matched to a gene: 5. In DNA form, the CDR3 reads TGCAGTGCTGCCCGGGACAGGGGGCGAGAGACCCAGTACTTC. Protein sequence: CSAARDRGRETQYF.

There are many counts of this clonotype. V gene TRBV9 combines with J gene TRBJ1-4; no reliable D call. This CDR3 has 14 residues. Germline V CDR1 and CDR2: SGDLS, YYNGEE. V was clipped by 4 bases and J by 8 bases, with 15 bases between them. The CDR3 DNA sequence: TGTGCCAGCAGCCCTACGGGAGGTGGCGAAAAACTGTTTTTT. Protein product: CASSPTGGGEKLFF.

This clonotype has ten or more counts. The J gene is TRBJ2-3, the V gene TRBV7-8; D possibly corresponds to TRBD2 (6 bases). The germline V gene has CDR1 SGHVS and CDR2 FQNEAQ. The CDR3 spans 14 residues. Deletions cut 4 bases from V and 5 bases from J, with 13 bases between. CDR3 residues: CASSYERRGDTQYF. The CDR3 DNA reads TGTGCCAGCAGCTACGAACGGAGGGGAGATACGCAGTATTTT. The full variable domain, rest sourced from reference TRBV7-8 and TRBJ2-3, is GAGVSQSPRYKVAKRGQDVALRCDPISGHVSLFWYQQALGQGPEFLTYFQNEAQLDKSGLPSDRFFAERPEGSVSTLKIQRTQQEDSAVYLCASSYERRGDTQYFGPGTRLTVL.